These T cell receptor beta chains were read from a single sample in a study of radiation and T cells in renal cell carcinoma. TCRdb's copy holds only in-frame clones and misses some; the assay was immunoSEQ multiplex PCR. The top ten hold around 12% of the sample, which has about 19,000 clones, 50% to 65% seen once. Sample: tumor tissue, taken from a patient whose treatment included radiotherapy and nephrectomy. The receptors come from a woman aged 70-85 years with renal cell carcinoma. CDR3s include the opening cysteine and the closing phenylalanine or tryptophan. The D gene is left open where the match is weak. Not every row has a clone size; where given, it reads once, few, many or a size class.

J: TRBJ1-6; V: TRBV19; size: few; D: .; CDR3: CATGLSSPLHF; DNA: TGTGCTACAGGGTTATCTTCACCCCTCCACTTT
J: TRBJ2-3; V: TRBV19; size: few; D: .; CDR3: CASSISPGFTDTQYF; DNA: TGTGCCAGTAGTATATCCCCGGGGTTCACAGATACGCAGTATTTT
J: TRBJ1-2; V: TRBV25-1; size: .; D: TRBD1; CDR3: CASSSFRDRGGGYTF; DNA: TGTGCCAGCAGTAGCTTTAGGGACAGGGGTGGCGGCTACACCTTC
J: TRBJ1-2; V: TRBV4-1; size: few; D: .; CDR3: CASSQDRNYGYTF; DNA: TGCGCCAGCAGCCAAGACAGGAACTATGGCTACACCTTC
J: TRBJ1-1; V: TRBV6-5; size: .; D: TRBD1; CDR3: CASRGTSGGNTEAFF; DNA: TGTGCCAGCAGGGGGACGTCAGGGGGAAACACTGAAGCTTTCTTT
J: TRBJ1-1; V: TRBV15; size: once; D: .; CDR3: CATSRDRASNTEAFF; DNA: TGTGCCACCAGCAGAGACAGGGCTTCGAACACTGAAGCTTTCTTT
J: TRBJ1-1; V: TRBV7-9; size: .; D: TRBD1; CDR3: CASSYTDREGEAFF; DNA: TGTGCCAGCAGCTATACGGACAGGGAAGGTGAAGCTTTCTTT
J: TRBJ1-5; V: TRBV7-2; size: .; D: TRBD1; CDR3: CASSLDRGQQPQHF; DNA: TGTGCCAGCAGCTTAGACAGGGGGCAACAGCCCCAGCATTTT
J: TRBJ2-7; V: TRBV11-3; size: .; D: TRBD1; CDR3: CASSSEGASYEQYF; DNA: TGTGCCAGCAGCTCAGAGGGGGCATCCTACGAGCAGTACTTC
J: TRBJ1-1; V: TRBV19; size: .; D: .; CDR3: CASSMGRGTEAFF; DNA: TGTGCCAGTAGTATGGGGCGGGGGACTGAAGCTTTCTTT
J: TRBJ2-6; V: TRBV5-4; size: .; D: TRBD1; CDR3: CASSLVTPGQRFSGANVLTF; DNA: TGTGCCAGCAGCTTGGTAACCCCGGGACAGCGTTTCTCTGGGGCCAACGTCCTGACTTTC
J: TRBJ1-3; V: TRBV5-1; size: .; D: .; CDR3: CASRQEAGNTIYF; DNA: TGCGCCAGCAGACAGGAAGCTGGAAACACCATATATTTT
J: TRBJ2-2; V: TRBV28; size: few; D: TRBD1; CDR3: CASSLHRGNTGELFF; DNA: TGTGCCAGCAGTTTACACAGGGGGAACACCGGGGAGCTGTTTTTT
J: TRBJ2-5; V: TRBV11-2; size: .; D: .; CDR3: CASSSQTGYGETQYF; DNA: TGTGCCAGCAGCTCCCAAACAGGGTACGGGGAGACCCAGTACTTC
J: TRBJ2-7; V: TRBV7-9; size: .; D: .; CDR3: CASSPRSGHQPYEQYF; DNA: TGTGCCAGCAGCCCCCGCTCGGGACACCAACCGTACGAGCAGTACTTC
J: TRBJ2-2; V: TRBV19; size: .; D: .; CDR3: CVSPDVNTGELFF; DNA: TGTGTCAGCCCGGATGTTAACACCGGGGAGCTGTTTTTT
J: TRBJ1-1; V: TRBV5-1; size: .; D: .; CDR3: CASSHGSGGTEAFF; DNA: TGCGCCAGCAGCCACGGATCCGGCGGCACTGAAGCTTTCTTT
J: TRBJ1-2; V: TRBV11-1; size: few; D: .; CDR3: CASTAPGDLNYGYTF; DNA: TGTGCCAGCACCGCCCCGGGCGACCTTAACTATGGCTACACCTTC
J: TRBJ1-1; V: TRBV11-3; size: .; D: TRBD1; CDR3: CASSKRDRPNTEAFF; DNA: TGTGCCAGCAGCAAAAGGGACAGACCGAACACTGAAGCTTTCTTT
J: TRBJ1-3; V: TRBV4-1; size: .; D: .; CDR3: CASSLPSGISGNTIYF; DNA: TGCGCCAGCAGCCTCCCATCCGGCATCTCTGGAAACACCATATATTTT
J: TRBJ2-2; V: TRBV5-1; size: .; D: TRBD1; CDR3: CASSSTTGATGELFF; DNA: TGCGCCAGCAGCTCGACGACAGGGGCGACCGGGGAGCTGTTTTTT
J: TRBJ1-2; V: TRBV4-3; size: .; D: .; CDR3: CASSQETARYGYTF; DNA: TGCGCCAGCAGCCAAGAAACGGCCCGCTATGGCTACACCTTC
J: TRBJ2-1; V: TRBV6-6; size: .; D: TRBD1; CDR3: CASSYSSGTGGNEQFF; DNA: TGTGCCAGCAGTTACTCGTCGGGGACAGGGGGTAATGAGCAGTTCTTC